The 18 T cell receptor beta chains in this list originate from one sample, sequenced in a study of siplizumab effects on memory and regulatory T cells (dated 2019 in TCRdb). No antigen has been assigned to these receptors. For 6 days, cells in the mixed lymphocyte reaction were kept in coculture at 37 degrees C. Receptors were amplified or captured by the immunoSEQ multiplex PCR assay. The table was pulled from immuneACCESS by TCRdb, which kept in-frame rearrangements only. Such tables lose some clones; where checked, under half of the loss comes from unresolved V genes, and the rest has no known cause. The sample table records some 9,900 clones; around 45% of these occur just once. The top ten constitute approximately 23% of the sample. Sequences were obtained from CFSE-low (dividing) CD4+ T cells sorted from an allogeneic mixed lymphocyte reaction. The receptors shown here come from a human donor in good health; the cells came from an allogeneic mixed lymphocyte reaction.

The genes are TRBV6-6 and TRBJ1-1; D is perhaps TRBD1 (5 bases). Deletions cut 2 bases from V and 5 bases from J, with 12 bases between. CDR3 length: 14 amino acids. Germline V CDR1 and CDR2: MNHNY, SVGAGI (reference sequence). The CDR3 is CASSYDVGRTEAFF. The DNA of the CDR3 is TGTGCCAGCAGTTACGACGTGGGGCGGACTGAAGCTTTCTTT.

The chain uses TRBV9 and TRBJ1-1; tentative D call: TRBD1 (6 bases). Between the trimmed V and J ends, which lost 3 bases and 1 base, there was a span of 16 bases. The germline V gene encodes CDR1 SGDLS and CDR2 YYNGEE. The CDR3 totals 16 residues. CDR3 protein: CASSGDRLRGNTEAFF. The CDR3 DNA reads TGTGCCAGCAGCGGAGACAGGTTGAGGGGGAACACTGAAGCTTTCTTT.

This clone was detected only a few times. The chain employs TRBV28 and TRBJ1-1, with D possibly being TRBD1 (6 bases). The CDR3 runs to 15 residues. From germline, CDR1 is MDHEN and CDR2 SYDVKM. V lost 5 bases, J lost 2 bases, and 15 bases lay in between. In DNA form, the CDR3 reads TGTGCCAGCAGTCCTCCGGGACACCGAAACACTGAAGCTTTCTTT. This gives the protein CASSPPGHRNTEAFF.

This clone appeared a few times. The genes are TRBV5-1 and TRBJ2-2; 7 positions match TRBD2. This CDR3 region has 15 residues. The ends lost 6 bases at V and 2 bases at J; junction bases unmatched: 7. Germline CDR1 SGHRS, CDR2 YFSETQ. CDR3 DNA sequence: TGCGCCAGCACTTTGGGGAGGGTAAACACCGGGGAGCTGTTTTTT. Translated: CASTLGRVNTGELFF.

There are a few counts of this clone. The chain has TRBV11-3 and TRBJ2-3, with unresolved D. Between the trimmed V and J ends, which lost 5 bases and 2 bases, there was a span of 2 bases. This CDR3 contains 11 residues. The V gene's germline CDR1 is SGHNT and CDR2 YENEEA. The CDR3 DNA follows: TGTGCCAGCAGCGCCACAGATACGCAGTATTTT. It yields the protein CASSATDTQYF.

The CDR3 sequence: CASSEEVVYGYTF. The CDR3 DNA sequence: TGTGCCAGCAGTGAAGAGGTGGTCTATGGCTACACCTTC. V usage is TRBV6-5 and J usage is TRBJ1-2; D remains ambiguous. Germline V CDR1 and CDR2: MNHEY, SVGAGI. This CDR3 comprises 13 residues. The ends were cut back, 5 bases at V and 4 bases at J, with 11 bases in the middle.

There are a few counts of this clone. The rearrangement links TRBV6-1 to TRBJ1-5; 10 bases match TRBD1. The trim removed 6 bases at V and 6 bases at J, leaving 5 bases unmatched. Germline CDR1 reads MNHNS; CDR2 reads SASEGT. This CDR3 has 14 residues. For the CDR3, the DNA is TGTGCCAGCAGCCGGGACAGGGGAGGTCAGCCCCAGCATTTT. Protein: CASSRDRGGQPQHF.

This clone was recorded a few times. The CDR3 nucleotides are TGTGCCAGCACACGGAATCTACAGGGGGCGCAAGGCTACACCTTC. Its protein is CASTRNLQGAQGYTF. The chain combines TRBV6-6 with TRBJ1-2; 9 nucleotides match TRBD1. The germline V gene encodes CDR1 MNHNY and CDR2 SVGAGI (reference sequence). The CDR3 sequence is 15 residues long. The trim removed 7 bases at V and 8 bases at J, leaving 14 bases unmatched.

This clone occurred a few times. This CDR3 is CASSLKGLGFF. The CDR3 DNA sequence: TGTGCCAGCAGCTTGAAGGGGTTAGGGTTCTTC. The rearrangement joins TRBV5-6 to TRBJ2-1, with D perhaps matching TRBD1 (5 bases). There are 11 residues in the CDR3. With 1 base removed from V and 15 bases from J, the gap between germline ends came to 11 bases. Per the germline V gene, CDR1 is SGHDT and CDR2 is YYEEEE.

The gene calls are TRBV18 and TRBJ2-1; TRBD2 aligns across 9 bases. V trimming: 6 bases; J trimming: 9 bases; junction bases outside the gene matches: 12. Germline-derived CDR1 and CDR2 are KGHSH and LQKENI. The CDR3 has 15 residues. The CDR3 protein is CASSYPSGNKGEQFF. CDR3 nucleotides: TGTGCCAGCTCCTATCCTAGCGGGAATAAGGGTGAGCAGTTCTTC.

The chain joins TRBV6-5 to TRBJ1-5; D remains ambiguous. Germline-derived CDR1 and CDR2 are MNHEY and SVGAGI. Trimming took 10 bases from V and 0 from J, leaving 10 bases between them. The CDR3 loop spans 13 amino acids. The CDR3 DNA is TGTGCCACCGGGGTTTATAGCAATCAGCCCCAGCATTTT. Protein product: CATGVYSNQPQHF.

CDR3 loop: CASSPRGPTGTEAFF. CDR3 in DNA: TGTGCCAGCAGCCCCAGAGGGCCCACGGGGACTGAAGCTTTCTTT. The chain couples TRBV7-9 to TRBJ1-1; D gene unclear. Trimming took off 5 bases at V and 5 bases at J, with 18 bases between the two ends. This CDR3 has 15 residues. In germline, CDR1 is SEHNR, CDR2 FQNEAQ (reference sequence).

The rearrangement uses TRBV5-1 and TRBJ2-3; D ambiguous. V gave up 0 bases and J gave up 6 bases, with 2 bases separating them. Looked up from germline, CDR1 is SGHRS and CDR2 is YFSETQ. The CDR3 covers 11 residues. Here the CDR3 reads CASSLVDTQYF. CDR3 bases: TGCGCCAGCAGCTTGGTGGATACGCAGTATTTT. The whole variable domain, remainder taken from reference TRBV5-1 and TRBJ2-3, is KAGVTQTPRYLIKTRGQQVTLSCSPISGHRSVSWYQQTPGQGLQFLFEYFSETQRNKGNFPGRFSGRQFSNSRSEMNVSTLELGDSALYLCASSLVDTQYFGPGTRLTVL.

There are a few counts of this clone. The rearrangement joins TRBV18 to TRBJ1-1, with D hard to call. CDR3 length: 13 amino acids. V was shortened by 1 base and J by 2 bases, with 5 bases between the two germline ends. The germline gives CDR1 KGHSH, CDR2 LQKENI. The CDR3 DNA follows: TGTGCCAGCTCACCACAATCTAACACTGAAGCTTTCTTT. It specifies CASSPQSNTEAFF.

The chain employs TRBV20-1 and TRBJ2-4; no firm D call. The CDR3 has 10 amino acids. Germline V gene sequence: CDR1 DFQATT, CDR2 SNEGSKA (reference sequence). V shed 3 bases and J shed 6 bases, with 3 bases lying between them. Written as DNA, the CDR3 is TGCAGTGCTAGCCTAAACATTCAGTACTTC. Protein product: CSASLNIQYF.

The rearrangement links TRBV5-4 to TRBJ1-2; no definite D call. CDR3 length equals 13 residues. V lost 7 bases and J 4 bases, leaving 14 bases between the germline ends. Germline V CDR1 and CDR2: SGHNT, YYREEE (reference sequence). The CDR3 here is CASRSWGSYGYTF. CDR3 coding DNA: TGTGCCAGCCGATCATGGGGTAGCTATGGCTACACCTTC.

This clone came up a few times. The rearrangement joins TRBV2 to TRBJ2-3, with D possibly matching TRBD1 (5 bases). This CDR3 is built from 16 residues. CDR1 is SNHLY and CDR2 is FYNNEI in the germline V gene. Trimming shortened V by 6 bases and J by 2 bases, and 18 bases separated the two germline ends. CDR3 bases: TGTGCCAGCAGGAAGACAGAGTGGTTCTCCACAGATACGCAGTATTTT. It translates to CASRKTEWFSTDTQYF.

This clone appeared a few times. The V and J genes are TRBV29-1 and TRBJ1-4; D is perhaps TRBD1 (6 bases). The CDR3 length is 16 residues. The V end was cut by 5 bases, the J end by 0 bases, with 16 bases between. Germline V gene lookup returns CDR1 SQVTM and CDR2 ANQGSEA. CDR3 residues: CSVRGATPATNEKLFF. For the CDR3, the DNA is TGCAGCGTTCGGGGGGCCACGCCGGCAACTAATGAAAAACTGTTTTTT.